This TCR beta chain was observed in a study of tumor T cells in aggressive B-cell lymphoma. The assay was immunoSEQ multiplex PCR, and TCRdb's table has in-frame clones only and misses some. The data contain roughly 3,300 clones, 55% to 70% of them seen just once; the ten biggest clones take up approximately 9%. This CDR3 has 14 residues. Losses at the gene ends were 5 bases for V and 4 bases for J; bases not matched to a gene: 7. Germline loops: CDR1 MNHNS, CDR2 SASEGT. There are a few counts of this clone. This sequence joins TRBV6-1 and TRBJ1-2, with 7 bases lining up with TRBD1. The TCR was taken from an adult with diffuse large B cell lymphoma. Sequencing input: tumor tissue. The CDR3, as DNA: TGTGCCAGCAGTATAAGACAGGGAACCTATGGCTACACCTTC. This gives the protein CASSIRQGTYGYTF.